These 21 T cell receptor beta chains share one sample of origin, sequenced in a study of blood T cell repertoires in COVID-19. Assay: immunoSEQ multiplex PCR; the TCRdb copy retains only in-frame clones and omits some. The sample has 25,000 to 35,000 clones; about 85% are singletons. The source material was peripheral blood. These receptors all come from a human donor in a cohort sampled during active COVID-19.

This chain connects TRBV11-2 to TRBJ2-2; D is undetermined. There are 14 residues in the CDR3. The V and J ends lost 1 base and 4 bases respectively, with 7 bases between them. Germline CDR1 is SGHAT and CDR2 is FQNNGV. The CDR3 DNA is TGTGCCAGCAGCTTAGGCCTAAGCACCGGGGAGCTGTTTTTT. Amino acid sequence: CASSLGLSTGELFF.

This chain uses TRBV30 with TRBJ2-7; 12 positions match TRBD2. Germline V CDR1 and CDR2: GTSNPN, SVGIG (reference sequence). Trimming removed 0 bases from V and 5 bases from J; junction bases left unmatched: 5. The CDR3 extends over 15 amino acids. In nucleotides, the CDR3 is TGTGCCTGGAGTGTCCGTACTAGCGGGGGGAACGAGCAGTACTTC. It yields the protein CAWSVRTSGGNEQYF.

The V call is TRBV19, the J call TRBJ1-4; D call uncertain. With 5 bases removed from V and 0 bases from J, the gap between germline ends came to 13 bases. Germline-derived CDR1 and CDR2 are LNHDA and SQIVND (reference sequence). The CDR3 loop spans 16 amino acids. CDR3 loop: CASSLRTLSTNEKLFF. The CDR3 coding sequence is TGTGCCAGTAGTCTACGGACTCTTTCAACTAATGAAAAACTGTTTTTT.

This clone appeared once. V is TRBV18 and J is TRBJ2-7; 10 bases are shared with TRBD2. The CDR3 extends over 15 amino acids. J was trimmed by 1 base and V by 1 base; bases with no gene match: 1. Germline CDR1 is KGHSH and CDR2 is LQKENI. The CDR3 reads CASSPLAGGSYEQYF. CDR3 in DNA: TGTGCCAGCTCACCACTAGCGGGGGGATCCTACGAGCAGTACTTC.

The chain links TRBV6-2 or TRBV6-3 to TRBJ2-1; D not certain. Trimming took off 2 bases at V and 2 bases at J, with 13 bases between the two ends. Per germline, CDR1 MNHEY and CDR2 SVGEGT. There are 16 residues in the CDR3. The CDR3 is CASSYRAGPPYNEQFF. The CDR3 bases are TGTGCCAGCAGTTACCGCGCAGGCCCTCCCTACAATGAGCAGTTCTTC.

V usage is TRBV12-3 or TRBV12-4 and J usage is TRBJ1-1, with a weak D call TRBD1 (5 bases). Deletions cut 3 bases from V and 3 bases from J, with 8 bases between. The length of the CDR3 is 13 residues. This CDR3 reads CASSFRDYTEAFF. The CDR3 DNA reads TGTGCCAGCAGTTTCAGGGACTACACTGAAGCTTTCTTT.

The chain couples TRBV4-1 to TRBJ2-7; maybe TRBD1 (5 bases). Germline V gene lookup returns CDR1 MGHRA and CDR2 YSYEKL. V was shortened by 3 bases and J by 0 bases, with 9 bases between the two germline ends. This CDR3 comprises 14 residues. CDR3 in DNA: TGCGCCAGCAGCCAGGAAGGGGTCTCCTACGAGCAGTACTTC. Its translation is CASSQEGVSYEQYF.

The gene calls are TRBV12-5 and TRBJ2-2; maybe TRBD2 (5 bases). V was trimmed by 6 bases and J by 0 bases, leaving 8 bases between them. Germline lookup yields CDR1 LGHNT and CDR2 FRNRAP. The CDR3 totals 14 residues. For the CDR3, the DNA is TGTGCTAGTGGCGCCGGGGCGAACACCGGGGAGCTGTTTTTT. It encodes CASGAGANTGELFF.

The chain combines TRBV10-2 with TRBJ2-5, with a possible D match to TRBD2 (6 bases). Germline V gene sequence: CDR1 WSHSY, CDR2 SAAADI. The CDR3 is 15 residues long. V shed 8 bases and J shed 3 bases, with 19 bases lying between them. The CDR3 DNA reads as TGCGCCAGCCTTCTCTTTGACACGGGGGAAGAGACCCAGTACTTC. Its protein product is CASLLFDTGEETQYF.

V usage is TRBV28 and J usage is TRBJ1-2; 8 bases agree with TRBD1. CDR3 length: 13 amino acids. J was trimmed by 7 bases and V by 2 bases; bases with no gene match: 3. CDR1 is MDHEN and CDR2 is SYDVKM in the germline V gene. CDR3 nucleotides: TGTGCCAGCAGTTTAAACACAGGGGGTGGCTACACCTTC. Translating gives CASSLNTGGGYTF.

V and J are TRBV5-4 and TRBJ2-7; TRBD1 agrees at 8 bases. The CDR3 contains 15 residues. Germline values: CDR1 SGHNT, CDR2 YYREEE (reference sequence). Trimming took 0 bases from V and 2 from J; bases not matched to a gene: 4. CDR3: CASSLEGTGAYEQYF. The CDR3 DNA sequence: TGTGCCAGCAGCTTGGAGGGGACAGGAGCCTACGAGCAGTACTTC.

The V call is TRBV5-6, the J call TRBJ1-3; 7 nucleotides agree with TRBD1. The CDR3 consists of 14 residues. Germline loops: CDR1 SGHDT, CDR2 YYEEEE. V gave up 1 base and J gave up 5 bases; unmatched junction bases: 3. The CDR3 DNA sequence: TGTGCCAGCAGCTTGCCAGGGGGACGAAACACCATATATTTT. Its protein is CASSLPGGRNTIYF.

V and J are TRBV6-5 and TRBJ2-7, with 9 bases lining up with TRBD2. The CDR3 has 14 amino acids. The trim removed 4 bases at V and 5 bases at J, leaving 6 bases unmatched. Germline V gene lookup returns CDR1 MNHEY and CDR2 SVGAGI. Written as DNA, the CDR3 is TGTGCCAGCAGTTGGCGGGGGGGCGTTGACGAGCAGTACTTC. It yields the protein CASSWRGGVDEQYF.

The chain is built from TRBV30 and TRBJ1-4; D perhaps matches TRBD1 (5 bases). Germline loops: CDR1 GTSNPN, CDR2 SVGIG (reference sequence). V lost 6 bases, J lost 6 bases, and 20 bases lay in between. CDR3 length: 15 residues. The DNA for the CDR3 is TGTGCCTGCGGACCGGGACTTATCACCCATGAAAAACTGTTTTTT. Its protein product is CACGPGLITHEKLFF.

The chain couples TRBV11-3 to TRBJ2-2; D ambiguous. Trimming cost V 2 bases and J 3 bases, with 10 bases left between them. Germline V gene sequence: CDR1 SGHNT, CDR2 YENEEA. CDR3 length equals 15 residues. The CDR3 sequence: CASSLRVLDTGELFF. CDR3 nucleotide sequence: TGTGCCAGCAGCTTACGGGTTTTGGACACCGGGGAGCTGTTTTTT.

The chain employs TRBV11-1 and TRBJ2-1; a possible D gene is TRBD2 (5 bases). Trimming removed 2 bases at V and 5 bases at J, with 10 bases between. Germline V gene sequence: CDR1 SGHAT, CDR2 FQDESV (reference sequence). The CDR3 loop spans 14 amino acids. The CDR3 nucleotides read TGTGCCAGCAGCTTAACGGGAATTCACAATGAGCAGTTCTTC. This translates into CASSLTGIHNEQFF. Full variable domain (rest looked up from reference TRBV11-1 and TRBJ2-1): EAEVAQSPRYKITEKSQAVAFWCDPISGHATLYWYRQILGQGPELLVQFQDESVVDDSQLPKDRFSAERLKGVDSTLKIQPAELGDSAMYLCASSLTGIHNEQFFGPGTRLTVL.

The chain joins TRBV29-1 to TRBJ1-3; unclear D gene. The CDR3 is made up of 14 amino acids. Germline V gene lookup returns CDR1 SQVTM and CDR2 ANQGSEA. V lost 6 bases, J lost 0 bases, and 12 bases lay in between. This chain's CDR3 is CSVHSGLSGNTIYF. CDR3 nucleotides: TGCAGCGTCCACAGCGGCCTCTCTGGAAACACCATATATTTT.

CDR3 in amino acids: CASSFIGTANEKLFF. The CDR3 DNA reads TGCGCCAGCAGCTTTATAGGGACAGCTAATGAAAAACTGTTTTTT. V is TRBV5-1 and J is TRBJ1-4, with 7 nucleotides matching TRBD1. Germline V lookup: CDR1 SGHRS, CDR2 YFSETQ. The CDR3 runs 15 residues. Unmatched junction bases numbered 4, after V lost 2 bases and J lost 3 bases.

Sample share makes this clone hyperexpanded (1% or more). The V gene is TRBV5-6, the J gene TRBJ1-2; D not resolved. The germline V and J ends were trimmed by 4 bases and 2 bases, with 6 bases remaining between them. Germline V gene lookup returns CDR1 SGHDT and CDR2 YYEEEE. The CDR3 contains 12 residues. For the CDR3, the DNA is TGTGCCAGCAGCCCTTCCAACTATGGCTACACCTTC. Encoded protein: CASSPSNYGYTF.

The chain combines TRBV7-3 with TRBJ2-7; maybe TRBD1 (6 bases). The length of the CDR3 is 13 residues. Trimming cost V 5 bases and J 6 bases, with 14 bases left between them. Per germline, CDR1 SGHTA and CDR2 FQGTGA. The CDR3 DNA reads as TGTGCCAGCAGCCTAGGAATAGGGGGCGAGCAGTACTTC. Its protein is CASSLGIGGEQYF.

The chain couples TRBV5-6 to TRBJ2-7, with D unclear. The CDR3 is 13 residues long. Germline loops: CDR1 SGHDT, CDR2 YYEEEE. V gave up 0 bases and J gave up 4 bases, with 8 bases separating them. The CDR3 DNA sequence: TGTGCCAGCAGCTTGGTCTTTCGTTACGAGCAGTACTTC. This encodes CASSLVFRYEQYF. Drawing the rest from reference TRBV5-6 and TRBJ2-7, the complete variable domain is DAGVTQSPTHLIKTRGQQVTLRCSPKSGHDTVSWYQQALGQGPQFIFQYYEEEERQRGNFPDRFSGHQFPNYSSELNVNALLLGDSALYLCASSLVFRYEQYFGPGTRLTVT.